The 29 T cell receptor beta chains listed next were all sequenced from one sample in a study of cytomegalovirus exposure and HLA in healthy donors. Primers for the PCR totalled 60 Vbeta and 13 Jbeta. Sequenced by immunoSEQ multiplex PCR; TCRdb stores in-frame clones only, minus some. The repertoire includes 150,000 to 200,000 clones, approximately 85% of them detected once, and 7.5% to 10% sits in the top ten. Sequencing was performed on PBMCs. All receptors come from a young man in good health and CMV-seropositive.

The chain is built from TRBV10-3 and TRBJ1-1, with a tentative D call TRBD1 (5 bases). Germline V CDR1 and CDR2: ENHRY, SYGVKD. The CDR3 sequence is 15 residues long. V was pared by 7 bases and J by 0 bases, with 15 bases between. CDR3 DNA: TGTGCCATCAATCAGGGAGGGACCATGAACACTGAAGCTTTCTTT. Its translation is CAINQGGTMNTEAFF.

The chain combines TRBV10-3 with TRBJ2-5; D is perhaps TRBD2 (5 bases). The germline V gene has CDR1 ENHRY and CDR2 SYGVKD. The ends were cut back, 6 bases at V and 5 bases at J, with 10 bases in the middle. This CDR3 is built from 12 residues. The CDR3: CAISSSGETQYF. The CDR3, as DNA: TGTGCCATCAGCTCTTCGGGGGAGACCCAGTACTTC.

The J gene is TRBJ1-1, the V gene TRBV7-9; possible D gene TRBD1, 6 bases. Trimming cost V 3 bases and J 6 bases, with 11 bases left between them. The CDR3 is 13 amino acids. Germline V lookup: CDR1 SEHNR, CDR2 FQNEAQ (reference sequence). Here the CDR3 DNA reads TGTGCCAGCAGCTTCGGGCAGGGGTCTGAAGCTTTCTTT. It specifies CASSFGQGSEAFF.

The rearrangement links TRBV28 to TRBJ1-2; TRBD1 matches 7 bases. The V segment lost 5 bases and the J segment 0 bases; nucleotides outside the gene matches: 9. This CDR3 spans 16 amino acids. Germline V gene data show CDR1 as MDHEN and CDR2 as SYDVKM. CDR3 coding DNA: TGTGCCAGCAGTGGCAGGGGGTTCAGGGCTAACTATGGCTACACCTTC. Translated: CASSGRGFRANYGYTF.

The DNA for the CDR3 is TGTGCCAGTAGTATTCGCACAGGGGCTAGGGTGTCCCAGTACTTC. Protein: CASSIRTGARVSQYF. The chain uses TRBV19 and TRBJ2-5; TRBD1 matches 7 bases. Per the germline V gene, CDR1 is LNHDA and CDR2 is SQIVND (reference sequence). The CDR3 totals 15 residues. Germline trimming cut 3 bases from V and 9 bases from J; bases unmatched to any gene: 13.

The chain recombines TRBV5-8 with TRBJ2-5; D might be TRBD2 (6 bases). Germline-derived CDR1 and CDR2 are SGHTS and YDEGEE. Trimming shortened V by 1 base and J by 5 bases, and 15 bases separated the two germline ends. CDR3 length: 15 amino acids. The CDR3 protein is CASSLLGGPLETQYF. In DNA, the CDR3 is TGTGCCAGCAGCTTGTTGGGGGGACCATTGGAGACCCAGTACTTC.

The rearrangement links TRBV29-1 to TRBJ1-2; possibly TRBD1 for D (5 bases). This CDR3 is built from 12 residues. The V gene lost 2 bases and the J gene lost 4 bases, with 8 bases spanning the gap. CDR1 and CDR2 (germline): SQVTM, ANQGSEA. The CDR3: CSVEQGSYGYTF. The CDR3 DNA sequence: TGCAGCGTTGAACAGGGAAGCTATGGCTACACCTTC. Looking up the rest from reference TRBV29-1 and TRBJ1-2 gives the full variable domain: SAVISQKPSRDICQRGTSLTIQCQVDSQVTMMFWYRQQPGQSLTLIATANQGSEATYESGFVIDKFPISRPNLTFSTLTVSNMSPEDSSIYLCSVEQGSYGYTFGSGTRLTVV.

In its sample, this clone was seen once. J is TRBJ2-7 and V is TRBV7-9; maybe TRBD2 (5 bases). This CDR3 region has 13 residues. The germline V and J ends were trimmed by 2 bases and 4 bases, with 9 bases remaining between them. Germline V gene data show CDR1 as SEHNR and CDR2 as FQNEAQ (reference sequence). The CDR3 here is CASSLSTGYEQYF. CDR3 sequence (DNA): TGTGCCAGCAGCTTATCAACGGGATACGAGCAGTACTTC.

There are a few counts of this clone. The gene calls are TRBV7-2 and TRBJ2-7; the match to TRBD2 covers 14 bases. The V and J ends lost 5 bases and 7 bases, in that order; junction bases with no gene match: 7. Per the germline V gene, CDR1 is SGHTA and CDR2 is FQGNSA. This CDR3 has 15 residues. In DNA, the CDR3 is TGTGCCAGCAGCAGAACGGGACTAGCGGGAGCTGAGCAGTACTTC. It yields the protein CASSRTGLAGAEQYF.

The chain couples TRBV9 to TRBJ2-7, with TRBD2 matching 14 bases. Trimming cost V 3 bases and J 3 bases; bases outside gene matches: 2. CDR3 size: 15 residues. CDR1 and CDR2 (germline): SGDLS, YYNGEE. DNA of the CDR3: TGTGCCAGCAGCGCCGGGACTAGCGGGGGCTACGAGCAGTACTTC. Its translation is CASSAGTSGGYEQYF.

The CDR3 nucleotides are TGTGCCAGCACCAAAATTTGGGCGACAGATAACTATGGCTACACCTTC. This encodes CASTKIWATDNYGYTF. The rearrangement joins TRBV7-2 to TRBJ1-2; perhaps TRBD1 as D (5 bases). Germline V CDR1 and CDR2: SGHTA, FQGNSA. Between the trimmed V and J ends, which lost 7 bases and 1 base, there was a span of 19 bases. CDR3 size: 16 residues.

The rearrangement links TRBV29-1 to TRBJ2-7; tentative D call: TRBD2 (5 bases). The CDR3 is 13 amino acids. The ends were cut back, 7 bases at V and 4 bases at J, with 17 bases in the middle. The germline gives CDR1 SQVTM, CDR2 ANQGSEA. CDR3 coding DNA: TGCAGCGCAGACGAGGGATCAGGTTACGAGCAGTACTTC. Its protein product is CSADEGSGYEQYF.

The V gene is TRBV4-3, the J gene TRBJ1-5; perhaps TRBD1 as D (6 bases). Germline CDR1 is LGHNA and CDR2 is YSLEER. The CDR3 spans 13 residues. Trimming stripped 1 base from V and 11 bases from J, with 12 bases between. Here the CDR3 DNA reads TGCGCCAGCAGCCAAGGTTTACAGGGCTCCCAGCATTTT. This encodes CASSQGLQGSQHF.

The chain links TRBV7-2 to TRBJ1-1; tentative D call: TRBD1 (6 bases). CDR1 is SGHTA and CDR2 is FQGNSA in the germline V gene. Trimming left V 2 bases short and J 4 bases short, with 11 bases between. This CDR3 has 14 residues. The CDR3 nucleotides are TGTGCCAGCAGCTTATGGCAAGGGGGCACTGAAGCTTTCTTT. Translated: CASSLWQGGTEAFF.

The V gene is TRBV7-9, the J gene TRBJ2-1; 10 bases align to TRBD2. The length of the CDR3 is 15 residues. Germline V gives CDR1 SEHNR, CDR2 FQNEAQ (reference sequence). With V trimmed by 4 bases and J by 5 bases, 5 bases remained unmatched. The CDR3 DNA reads TGTGCCAGCAGCTCCACAAGCGGGGGGGACAATGAGCAGTTCTTC. Amino acids: CASSSTSGGDNEQFF.

This clone appeared once. This sequence joins TRBV7-8 and TRBJ2-2; 8 bases are a match to TRBD2. CDR1 and CDR2 from the germline V gene are SGHVS and FQNEAQ. This CDR3 is built from 16 residues. The V segment lost 4 bases and the J segment 1 base; nucleotides outside the gene matches: 5. CDR3 protein: CASSSSTSGNTGELFF. CDR3 in DNA: TGTGCCAGCAGCTCGAGTACTAGCGGGAACACCGGGGAGCTGTTTTTT.

This chain uses TRBV15 with TRBJ1-1; D perhaps matches TRBD1 (6 bases). The ends were cut back, 0 bases at V and 1 base at J, with 9 bases in the middle. Germline CDR1 LNHNV, CDR2 YYDKDF (reference sequence). The CDR3 covers 15 residues. This CDR3 reads CATSRESQGNTEAFF. Here the CDR3 DNA reads TGTGCCACCAGCAGAGAATCACAGGGGAACACTGAAGCTTTCTTT.

The chain employs TRBV7-9 and TRBJ2-5; TRBD2 agrees at 8 bases. The trim removed 5 bases at V and 1 base at J, leaving 9 bases unmatched. The CDR3 loop spans 16 amino acids. The germline V gene encodes CDR1 SEHNR and CDR2 FQNEAQ (reference sequence). This CDR3 is CASSPLGRGVQETQYF. DNA of the CDR3: TGTGCCAGCAGCCCCCTCGGGCGGGGGGTCCAAGAGACCCAGTACTTC.

The rearrangement links TRBV27 to TRBJ2-3, with TRBD2 as a possible D gene (5 bases). V was trimmed by 6 bases and J by 9 bases, leaving 16 bases between them. CDR3 length: 13 residues. CDR1 and CDR2 from the germline V gene are MNHEY and SMNVEV (reference sequence). CDR3: CASSWGATSTQYF. The CDR3 DNA is TGTGCCAGCAGCTGGGGAGCTACCTCAACGCAGTATTTT.

The rearrangement uses TRBV7-8 and TRBJ1-1; D possibly corresponds to TRBD1 (6 bases). Trimming stripped 4 bases from V and 1 base from J, with 10 bases between. CDR1 is SGHVS, CDR2 FQNEAQ, per germline. This CDR3 has 14 residues. The CDR3 nucleotides read TGTGCCAGCAGCTCCGGGACAAGGAACACTGAAGCTTTCTTT. This gives the protein CASSSGTRNTEAFF.

The gene calls are TRBV5-1 and TRBJ2-7, with 7 bases identical to TRBD1. CDR3 length: 12 residues. Germline CDR1 SGHRS, CDR2 YFSETQ. V was clipped by 2 bases and J by 10 bases; unmatched bases: 6. The CDR3 DNA follows: TGCGCCAGCAGCTTTCCTCAGGGGGATCAGTACTTC. Encoded protein: CASSFPQGDQYF.

J is TRBJ2-7 and V is TRBV9; TRBD2 is a possible D gene (7 bases). There are 14 residues in the CDR3. The germline gives CDR1 SGDLS, CDR2 YYNGEE. V was clipped by 4 bases and J by 2 bases, with 13 bases between them. The CDR3 bases are TGTGCCAGCAGCTCGCGGGGGCGGACCTACGAGCAGTACTTC. Protein product: CASSSRGRTYEQYF. The whole variable domain, filled in from reference TRBV9 and TRBJ2-7, reads DSGVTQTPKHLITATGQRVTLRCSPRSGDLSVYWYQQSLDQGLQFLIQYYNGEERAKGNILERFSAQQFPDLHSELNLSSLELGDSALYFCASSSRGRTYEQYFGPGTRLTVT.

The chain links TRBV19 to TRBJ1-4, with TRBD1 matching 7 bases. The CDR3 sequence is 14 residues long. CDR1 and CDR2 (germline): LNHDA, SQIVND (reference sequence). J lost 8 bases, V lost 2 bases, and 5 bases had no gene match. Written as DNA, the CDR3 is TGTGCCAGTAGTATAACAGGGGCCGGCGAAAAACTGTTTTTT. The encoded protein is CASSITGAGEKLFF.

The chain recombines TRBV5-8 with TRBJ2-4; D possibly corresponds to TRBD1 (6 bases). The V and J ends lost 4 bases and 0 bases respectively, with 14 bases between them. Looked up from germline, CDR1 is SGHTS and CDR2 is YDEGEE. The CDR3 covers 16 residues. CDR3 sequence reads: CASSEGGVLAKNIQYF. The CDR3 bases are TGTGCCAGCAGCGAAGGGGGTGTCTTAGCCAAAAACATTCAGTACTTC.

This chain joins TRBV13 and TRBJ2-3; TRBD1 aligns across 8 bases. The CDR3 contains 15 residues. The junction had 8 bases not matched to a gene; V was cut back by 4 bases and J by 5 bases. The germline V gene has CDR1 PRHDT and CDR2 FYEKMQ (reference sequence). The CDR3 is CASSSAQGAGDTQYF. The CDR3 coding sequence is TGTGCCAGCAGCTCAGCCCAGGGGGCGGGAGATACGCAGTATTTT.

This clone was counted only a few times. The chain recombines TRBV6-5 with TRBJ1-4; D ambiguous. Trimming shortened V by 0 bases and J by 8 bases, and 13 bases separated the two germline ends. Per germline, CDR1 MNHEY and CDR2 SVGAGI. The CDR3 sequence is 15 residues long. CDR3 nucleotide sequence: TGTGCCAGCAGTTACTCGTTTGGAGGCATGGAAAAACTGTTTTTT. Its protein product is CASSYSFGGMEKLFF.

This chain uses TRBV6-5 with TRBJ2-1; 8 bases are a match to TRBD1. Unmatched junction bases numbered 7, after V lost 4 bases and J lost 5 bases. Germline V gene sequence: CDR1 MNHEY, CDR2 SVGAGI. The CDR3 has 15 residues. CDR3 DNA sequence: TGTGCCAGCAGTTTAGGGGACAGGAGAAACAATGAGCAGTTCTTC. It encodes CASSLGDRRNNEQFF.

V is TRBV19 and J is TRBJ1-2; D gene unclear. V was trimmed by 3 bases and J by 5 bases, leaving 10 bases between them. The CDR3 length is 13 residues. Germline V gives CDR1 LNHDA, CDR2 SQIVND (reference sequence). The CDR3 sequence is CASSMETKYGYTF. The CDR3 region has the DNA TGTGCCAGTAGTATGGAGACGAAATATGGCTACACCTTC.

The table lists this clone with a few counts. The rearrangement uses TRBV6-5 and TRBJ1-5; D is ambiguous. The length of the CDR3 is 13 residues. CDR1 is MNHEY and CDR2 is SVGAGI in the germline V gene. V lost 5 bases, J lost 1 base, and 6 bases lay in between. CDR3 sequence (DNA): TGTGCCAGCAGTCAGTGGAGCAATCAGCCCCAGCATTTT. This encodes CASSQWSNQPQHF.